This paragraph covers one T cell receptor beta chain sequence. This sample was included in a study of long-term antiretroviral therapy in people with HIV. An immunoSEQ assay, version v3.0, was performed at survey level. The assay was immunoSEQ multiplex PCR, and TCRdb's table has in-frame clones only and misses some. Of tens of thousands of clones in the sample, 90% to 95% were seen once. The CDR3 runs to 12 residues. CDR1 and CDR2 (germline): SGHAT, FQNNGV. V was cut by 5 bases and J by 4 bases, with 9 bases left in between. The receptor's source is a woman aged 50 to 60 with HIV. This specimen was unsorted PBMCs, taken 3.7 years after starting antiretroviral therapy. This chain uses TRBV11-2 with TRBJ2-7; D ambiguous. The CDR3 reads CASSRSRYEQYF. As DNA, the CDR3 is TGTGCCAGCAGCAGGAGTAGGTACGAGCAGTACTTC.